This note documents a single T cell receptor (beta chain) sequence. This entry is derived from a study of T cell changes during pregnancy in multiple sclerosis. Germline loops: CDR1 SGDLS, CDR2 YYNGEE. The V segment lost 4 bases and the J segment 1 base; nucleotides outside the gene matches: 14. The CDR3 is made up of 19 amino acids. The repertoire was sequenced with immunoSEQ multiplex PCR; TCRdb's copy has only in-frame clones and lacks some. Of roughly 50,000 clones detected, more than 85% appear once; the ten largest clones hold approximately 1.1%. V is TRBV9 and J is TRBJ2-2; 9 bases are a match to TRBD2. The source was peripheral blood, collected after pregnancy. The sequence was collected from a female donor in good health, enrolled as a control in a pregnancy study. The CDR3 spells CASSPRGGGRALNTGELFF. DNA of the CDR3: TGTGCCAGCAGCCCCAGGGGGGGCGGGAGGGCCTTGAACACCGGGGAGCTGTTTTTT.